The 30 T cell receptor beta chains given below trace back to one sample, sequenced in a study of T cells after yellow fever vaccination. From the 5' RACE reads, TCRdb called clonotypes with MiXCR, one entry per CDR3 protein. In the table there are 50,000 to 60,000 distinct CDR3 sequences, about 5.6% of which are singletons. Sequencing used PBMCs, either bulk or a sorted T-cell subset (CD4+, CD8+, memory, or dextramer-sorted; not recorded which), obtained on the day of the yellow fever booster vaccination. These receptors were taken from a man aged 18 to 29 who received the YFV17D yellow fever vaccine.

This clonotype was detected many times. J is TRBJ2-1 and V is TRBV7-9; D is unresolved. The germline V and J ends were trimmed by 5 bases and 1 base, with 9 bases remaining between them. The CDR3 runs 14 residues. The germline V gene has CDR1 SEHNR and CDR2 FQNEAQ (reference sequence). The CDR3 DNA is TGTGCCAGCAGCCCCTTTCGGTCCTACAATGAGCAGTTCTTC. Its protein product is CASSPFRSYNEQFF.

This clonotype was found a few times. The J gene is TRBJ1-4, the V gene TRBV7-2; D not resolved. Trimming took 2 bases from V and 7 from J, leaving 14 bases between them. Germline assignment: CDR1 SGHTA and CDR2 FQGNSA. The CDR3 runs to 15 residues. CDR3 DNA: TGTGCCAGCAGCTTAAGACCGACGCCCCCTGAAAAACTGTTTTTT. It yields the protein CASSLRPTPPEKLFF.

V and J are TRBV12-3 or TRBV12-4 and TRBJ1-5, with D uncertain. The CDR3 runs to 15 residues. V was trimmed by 5 bases and J by 0 bases, leaving 11 bases between them. The CDR3 region is CASSPPGSSNQPQHF. CDR3 nucleotide sequence: TGTGCCAGCAGTCCACCGGGGTCTAGCAATCAGCCCCAGCATTTT.

This clonotype showed up many times. The chain has TRBV7-2 and TRBJ2-1, with 14 bases aligning to TRBD2. Looked up from germline, CDR1 is SGHTA and CDR2 is FQGNSA. Losses at the gene ends were 5 bases for V and 0 bases for J; bases not matched to a gene: 15. This CDR3 spans 21 amino acids. For the CDR3, the DNA is TGTGCCAGCAGCCAATACCTCCCGGGACTAGCGGGGGTTGACTCCTACAATGAGCAGTTCTTC. Its protein product is CASSQYLPGLAGVDSYNEQFF.

The chain combines TRBV7-3 with TRBJ1-1; D possibly corresponds to TRBD1 (5 bases). This CDR3 comprises 14 residues. CDR1 and CDR2 from the germline V gene are SGHTA and FQGTGA. V lost 5 bases, J lost 4 bases, and 14 bases lay in between. The DNA of the CDR3 is TGTGCCAGCAGCCGCTCACATGGGGGCACTGAAGCTTTCTTT. Translation gives CASSRSHGGTEAFF.

V usage is TRBV28 and J usage is TRBJ2-3, with no clear D. The CDR3 extends over 12 amino acids. Trimming pared 10 bases from V and 1 base from J, leaving 9 bases between. Looked up from germline, CDR1 is MDHEN and CDR2 is SYDVKM. CDR3 coding DNA: TGTGCCACCTCCTGGGGCACAGATACGCAGTATTTT. Translation: CATSWGTDTQYF.

This clonotype was counted at least ten times. This chain links TRBV6-1 with TRBJ1-1; D is undetermined. Deletions cut 6 bases from V and 2 bases from J, with 13 bases between. Germline CDR1 reads MNHNS; CDR2 reads SASEGT. The CDR3 runs to 14 residues. The CDR3: CASRPFSYNTEAFF. The CDR3 region has the DNA TGTGCCAGCAGGCCGTTTTCCTACAACACTGAAGCTTTCTTT.

This clonotype was observed many times. The chain carries TRBV29-1 and TRBJ2-1; D remains unclear. Germline CDR1 reads SQVTM; CDR2 reads ANQGSEA. Trimming removed 4 bases from V and 0 bases from J, with 10 bases in between. The CDR3 has 14 amino acids. The CDR3 region is CSVVGSGSYNEQFF. The CDR3 DNA is TGCAGCGTTGTAGGCTCCGGCTCCTACAATGAGCAGTTCTTC.

By proportion, this clonotype is medium-sized. The rearrangement uses TRBV2 and TRBJ2-7; D uncertain. The CDR3 is 15 residues long. The germline CDR1 and CDR2 sequences are SNHLY and FYNNEI. Trimming took 1 base from V and 5 from J, leaving 15 bases between them. CDR3 in amino acids: CASSEERMRFDEQYV. CDR3 nucleotide sequence: TGTGCCAGCAGTGAAGAAAGAATGCGATTCGACGAGCAGTACGTC.

The sample holds many counts of this clonotype. This chain connects TRBV27 to TRBJ1-1; a weak D match, TRBD1 (5 bases). The V end lost 8 bases, the J end lost 4 bases, and 14 bases lay between the germline ends. Germline CDR1 and CDR2: MNHEY and SMNVEV (reference sequence). The length of the CDR3 is 13 residues. DNA of the CDR3: TGTGCCAGCGCCATCCGGGGGGGCACTGAAGCTTTCTTT. It translates to CASAIRGGTEAFF.

This chain links TRBV12-3 or TRBV12-4 with TRBJ1-5, with 7 positions matching TRBD1. CDR3 length: 15 amino acids. V trimming: 3 bases; J trimming: 6 bases; junction bases outside the gene matches: 8. The CDR3 sequence is CASSFFRQGAQPQHF. In DNA form, the CDR3 reads TGTGCCAGCAGTTTCTTCCGACAGGGAGCTCAGCCCCAGCATTTT.

This clonotype was observed at least ten times. The CDR3 loop reads CASSLGGAGEQFF. The CDR3 DNA follows: TGTGCCAGCAGTCTGGGCGGAGCGGGTGAGCAGTTCTTC. This chain connects TRBV6-2 or TRBV6-3 to TRBJ2-1, with D perhaps TRBD2 (6 bases). Germline V lookup: CDR1 MNHEY, CDR2 SVGEGT. This CDR3 comprises 13 residues. V lost 5 bases and J 9 bases, leaving 14 bases between the germline ends.

In this sample, this clonotype turned up many times. The chain recombines TRBV29-1 with TRBJ2-7; the D is unclear. The germline V gene encodes CDR1 SQVTM and CDR2 ANQGSEA. Trimming pared 6 bases from V and 3 bases from J, leaving 12 bases between. This CDR3 region has 12 residues. DNA of the CDR3: TGCAGCGTCCGCAAGGATATCTACGAGCAGTACTTC. Amino acid sequence: CSVRKDIYEQYF.

The chain uses TRBV6-5 and TRBJ1-3; D is unresolved. The CDR3 runs to 16 residues. Trimming left V 6 bases short and J 2 bases short, with 17 bases between. CDR1 MNHEY and CDR2 SVGAGI come from the germline V gene. The DNA of the CDR3 is TGTGCCAGCAGCCCACAGTGGGAAACCGCTGGAAACACCATATATTTT. Amino acid sequence: CASSPQWETAGNTIYF.

This clonotype appeared many times. This rearrangement joins TRBV28 to TRBJ2-1; D is ambiguous. The CDR3 contains 14 residues. Germline V CDR1 and CDR2: MDHEN, SYDVKM. Trimming removed 3 bases from V and 2 bases from J, with 8 bases in between. The CDR3 nucleotides read TGTGCCAGCAGTTTTGGCGGTCCCTACAATGAGCAGTTCTTC. Its protein is CASSFGGPYNEQFF.

In this sample, this clonotype turned up many times. V gene TRBV6-5 combines with J gene TRBJ2-5; D is perhaps TRBD2 (6 bases). The CDR3 covers 15 residues. Between the trimmed V and J ends, which lost 4 bases and 1 base, there was a span of 13 bases. Germline V CDR1 and CDR2: MNHEY, SVGAGI. CDR3 sequence reads: CASSFTGGVQETQYF. Here the CDR3 DNA reads TGTGCCAGCAGTTTTACCGGGGGAGTCCAAGAGACCCAGTACTTC.

The chain combines TRBV2 with TRBJ2-3; D may be TRBD2 (5 bases). Germline CDR1 and CDR2: SNHLY and FYNNEI. V lost 1 base and J lost 10, with 9 bases in between. CDR3 size: 12 residues. CDR3 sequence: CASSEGRWSQYF. The CDR3 DNA reads TGTGCCAGCAGTGAAGGGAGGTGGTCGCAGTATTTT. Complete variable domain (other parts from reference TRBV2 and TRBJ2-3): EPEVTQTPSHQVTQMGQEVILRCVPISNHLYFYWYRQILGQKVEFLVSFYNNEISEKSEIFDDQFSVERPDGSNFTLKIRSTKLEDSAMYFCASSEGRWSQYFGPGTRLTVL.

At least ten counts were recorded for this clonotype. The V and J genes are TRBV7-9 and TRBJ1-2; TRBD1 is a possible D gene (6 bases). This CDR3 contains 15 residues. CDR1 is SEHNR and CDR2 is FQNEAQ in the germline V gene (reference sequence). V was pared by 5 bases and J by 6 bases, with 19 bases between. DNA for the CDR3: TGTGCCAGCAGCGACAACAGGGTCGCTGACAATGGCTACACCTTC. Its protein is CASSDNRVADNGYTF.

The sample holds many counts of this clonotype. The chain employs TRBV4-1 and TRBJ1-5; D not certain. The V gene lost 4 bases and the J gene lost 0 bases, with 7 bases spanning the gap. Germline V lookup: CDR1 MGHRA, CDR2 YSYEKL. The CDR3 extends over 14 amino acids. This chain's CDR3 is CASSPLGSNQPQHF. The CDR3 DNA is TGCGCCAGCAGCCCGCTCGGTAGCAATCAGCCCCAGCATTTT.

Judged by abundance, this clonotype is medium-sized. The chain is built from TRBV7-9 and TRBJ2-2; 7 positions agree with TRBD1. The CDR3 spans 15 residues. Unmatched junction bases numbered 7, after V lost 5 bases and J lost 4 bases. CDR1 SEHNR and CDR2 FQNEAQ come from the germline V gene (reference sequence). The CDR3 is CASSIPGQPTGELFF. The CDR3 DNA follows: TGTGCCAGCAGCATCCCGGGACAGCCCACCGGGGAGCTGTTTTTT.

This clonotype was seen ten or more times. The CDR3 loop is CASSPIRGRTEAFF. The CDR3 DNA follows: TGTGCCAGCAGCCCGATCAGGGGTAGGACTGAAGCTTTCTTT. V and J are TRBV14 and TRBJ1-1; a weak D match, TRBD1 (6 bases). This CDR3 is 14 amino acids long. The germline V gene has CDR1 SGHDN and CDR2 FVKESK. The germline V and J ends were trimmed by 4 bases and 5 bases, with 14 bases remaining between them.

This sequence joins TRBV29-1 and TRBJ1-2; no reliable D call. Germline CDR1 is SQVTM and CDR2 is ANQGSEA. CDR3 size: 9 residues. Trimming pared 6 bases from V and 5 bases from J, leaving 4 bases between. The CDR3 loop reads CSVGYGYTF. In DNA, the CDR3 is TGCAGCGTGGGATATGGCTACACCTTC. Supplemented by reference TRBV29-1 and TRBJ1-2, the full variable domain reads SAVISQKPSRDICQRGTSLTIQCQVDSQVTMMFWYRQQPGQSLTLIATANQGSEATYESGFVIDKFPISRPNLTFSTLTVSNMSPEDSSIYLCSVGYGYTFGSGTRLTVV.

The chain recombines TRBV27 with TRBJ1-5, with 7 bases aligning to TRBD1. The V segment lost 4 bases and the J segment 4 bases; nucleotides outside the gene matches: 7. The length of the CDR3 is 15 residues. Germline V gene lookup returns CDR1 MNHEY and CDR2 SMNVEV (reference sequence). The CDR3 region is CASSYTGAGNQPQHF. The CDR3 DNA reads TGTGCCAGCAGTTATACAGGGGCTGGGAATCAGCCCCAGCATTTT.

This clonotype was counted many times. V and J are TRBV7-2 and TRBJ2-1, with 13 bases matching TRBD2. J lost 6 bases, V lost 5 bases, and 4 bases had no gene match. The CDR3 runs to 15 residues. CDR1 and CDR2 from the germline V gene are SGHTA and FQGNSA. The CDR3 nucleotides are TGTGCCAGCAGCCGTACTAGCGGGGGGGCCAATGAGCAGTTCTTC. This codes for CASSRTSGGANEQFF.

This clonotype was found once. The CDR3 DNA sequence: TGTGCCAGCAGTTTTCCTTCAGGACAGGAGGGGGACAATGAGCAGTTCTTC. Its translation: CASSFPSGQEGDNEQFF. The rearrangement joins TRBV12-3 or TRBV12-4 to TRBJ2-1, with TRBD1 as a possible D gene (7 bases). The V end lost 3 bases, the J end lost 5 bases, and 20 bases lay between the germline ends. The length of the CDR3 is 17 residues.

This clonotype occurred a few times. This chain uses TRBV7-3 with TRBJ1-2; the D gene is possibly TRBD1 (5 bases). The CDR3 totals 13 residues. Germline loops: CDR1 SGHTA, CDR2 FQGTGA. The V and J ends lost 6 bases and 0 bases respectively, with 8 bases between them. CDR3 residues: CASSGGANYGYTF. The CDR3 DNA sequence: TGTGCCAGCAGTGGGGGGGCTAACTATGGCTACACCTTC.

This clonotype appeared many times. The rearrangement links TRBV7-2 to TRBJ2-3; the D is unclear. Looked up from germline, CDR1 is SGHTA and CDR2 is FQGNSA. This CDR3 is built from 14 residues. The V and J ends lost 5 bases and 6 bases respectively, with 15 bases between them. Here the CDR3 DNA reads TGTGCCAGCAGCCCCCTAGATTCCACGGATACGCAGTATTTT. This translates into CASSPLDSTDTQYF.

Many counts were recorded for this clonotype. The chain recombines TRBV29-1 with TRBJ2-3; no clear D. The CDR3 is 15 residues long. The germline gives CDR1 SQVTM, CDR2 ANQGSEA. V lost 6 bases and J lost 1, with 17 bases in between. CDR3 sequence reads: CSVPIVERGTDTQYF. CDR3 bases: TGCAGCGTCCCCATCGTCGAGCGAGGCACAGATACGCAGTATTTT.

This clonotype was counted a few times. The V and J genes are TRBV7-9 and TRBJ2-7; TRBD1 might be the D (5 bases). Germline V gene lookup returns CDR1 SEHNR and CDR2 FQNEAQ (reference sequence). Trimming took off 5 bases at V and 1 base at J, with 15 bases between the two ends. The CDR3 extends over 15 amino acids. CDR3 sequence reads: CASSAPGPGSYEQYV. The CDR3 DNA reads as TGTGCCAGCAGCGCCCCGGGCCCAGGGTCCTACGAGCAGTACGTC.

This clonotype has only a few counts. The rearrangement uses TRBV3-1 and TRBJ2-3, with 11 bases identical to TRBD2. V shed 3 bases, J shed 4 bases, and the junction held 3 bases outside the gene matches. In germline, CDR1 is LGHDT, CDR2 YNNKEL (reference sequence). This CDR3 comprises 15 residues. CDR3 sequence: CASSHGTSGSDTQYF. CDR3 DNA: TGTGCCAGCAGCCACGGGACTAGCGGATCAGATACGCAGTATTTT.